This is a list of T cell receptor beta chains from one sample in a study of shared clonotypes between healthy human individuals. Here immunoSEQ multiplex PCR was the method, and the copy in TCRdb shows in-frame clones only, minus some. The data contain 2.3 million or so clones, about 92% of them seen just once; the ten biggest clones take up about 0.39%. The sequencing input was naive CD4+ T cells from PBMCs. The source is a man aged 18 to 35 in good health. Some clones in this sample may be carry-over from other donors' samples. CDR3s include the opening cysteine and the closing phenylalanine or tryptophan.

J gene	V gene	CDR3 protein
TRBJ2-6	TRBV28	CASSGSGANVLTF
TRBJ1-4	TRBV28	CASSLGRGWEKLFF
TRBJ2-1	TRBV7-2	CASSLRVNEQFF
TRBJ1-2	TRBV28	CASSLKGAGYTF
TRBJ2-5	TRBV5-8	CASSLGQTLGPETQYF
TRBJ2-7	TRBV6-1	CASSGGTGSYEQYF
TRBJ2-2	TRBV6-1	CASRGRSAGELFF
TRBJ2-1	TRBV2	CASSDRAYNEQFF
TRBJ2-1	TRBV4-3	CASSQEENPYNEQFF
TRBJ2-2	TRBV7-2	CASSLTGITGELFF
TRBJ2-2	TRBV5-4	CASSPTSGLNTGELFF
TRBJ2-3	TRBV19	CASRVGTGLTDTQYF
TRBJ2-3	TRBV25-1	CASSSTSSSTDTQYF
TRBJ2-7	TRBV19	CASRETGSYEQYF
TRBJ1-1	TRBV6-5	CASSYGTGETEAFF
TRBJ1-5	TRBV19	CASSIQGRGPQHF
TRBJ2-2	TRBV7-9	CASSLRPNTGELFF
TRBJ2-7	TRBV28	CASRPGGGRTSYEQYF
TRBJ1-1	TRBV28	CASSSRDRGFGTEAFF
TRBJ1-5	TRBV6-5	CASSYSRPASNQPQHF
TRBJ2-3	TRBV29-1	CSVDGSHTDTQYF
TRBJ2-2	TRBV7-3	CASSLWRDGTGELFF
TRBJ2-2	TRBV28	CASSPRTGGATGELFF
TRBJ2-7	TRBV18	CASSPFSLAGVYEQYF
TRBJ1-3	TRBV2	CASSEGIASGNTIYF
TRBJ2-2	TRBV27	CASRDGQGSIGELFF
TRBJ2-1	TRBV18	CASSPNLAGVREQFF
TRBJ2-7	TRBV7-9	CASSPRTAQGQYF
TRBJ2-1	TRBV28	CASSGTGQPINEQFF
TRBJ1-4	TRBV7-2	CASSRRGQEKLFF
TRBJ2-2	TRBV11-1	CASSFSDGGTGELFF
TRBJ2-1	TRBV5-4	CASSLGLLQGGDQFF
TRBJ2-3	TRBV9	CASSVVGLMTGHTDTQYF
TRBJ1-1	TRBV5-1	CASRVGSDTEAFF
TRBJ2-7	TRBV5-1	CASSPRLAGGHEQYF
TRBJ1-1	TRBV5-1	CASSLRGLGNTEAFF
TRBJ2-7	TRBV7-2	CASSLVLGLASPYEQYF
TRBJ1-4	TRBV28	CASSWDRRGEKLFF
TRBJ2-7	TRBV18	CASSPSSAGGPYEQYF
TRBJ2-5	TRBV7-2	CASSFSSYQETQYF
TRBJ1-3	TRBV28	CASSLRLGSGNTIYF
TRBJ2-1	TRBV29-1	CSVEERTGFSYNEQFF
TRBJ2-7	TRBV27	CASRNLGRLEGEQYF
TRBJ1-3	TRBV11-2	CASSTIRAGNTIYF
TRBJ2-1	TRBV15	CATSRDLGGNNEQFF
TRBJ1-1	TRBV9	CASSVSSLEGPAFF
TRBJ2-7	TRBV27	CASSSDRRASVPEQYF
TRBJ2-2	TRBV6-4	CASSSQTGSNTGELFF
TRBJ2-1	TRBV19	CASSRTSGDYNEQFF
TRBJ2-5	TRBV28	CAGGTGGRETQYF
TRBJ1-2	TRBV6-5	CASSPDGYGYTF
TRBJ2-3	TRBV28	CASSSPGAADTQYF
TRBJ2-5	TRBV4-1	CASSQDHSQETQYF
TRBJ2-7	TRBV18	CASSPDRRSYEQYF
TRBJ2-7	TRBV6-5	CASSFGPGKAYEQYF
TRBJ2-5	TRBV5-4	CASSLAGRGQETQYF
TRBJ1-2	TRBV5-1	CASSPGQGIGYTF
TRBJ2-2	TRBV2	CASSEIQGNTGELFF
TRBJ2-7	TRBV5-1	CASSWDPGGRANEQYF
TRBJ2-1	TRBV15	CATSRDAGGQFF